This record covers a single T cell receptor (beta chain). Its antigen is not identified. This CDR3 spans 17 amino acids. Per germline, CDR1 LNHNV and CDR2 YYDKDF (reference sequence). With 0 bases removed from V and 2 bases from J, the gap between germline ends came to 17 bases. Together with a sample-barcoded 5' primer, a J-beta primer mix was included in a second PCR lasting about 7 to 11 cycles. TCRdb passed the 5' RACE reads through MiXCR, listing each CDR3 protein once. The sample has 1.8 million or so distinct CDR3 sequences; more than 35% are singletons. This entry belongs to a study of blood T cells in healthy people across ages. Study outcomes and limitations: Versus aged donors, long-lived donors had higher diversity and more naive CD4+ cells.

Sequenced input: blood. The V call is TRBV15, the J call TRBJ2-7; D could derive from TRBD1 or TRBD2 (5 bases each). The receptor was derived from a human donor in good health. In nucleotides, the CDR3 is TGTGCCACCAGCAGAGATTCCGCCCACTTGGGGGCCTACGAGCAGTACTTC. This translates into CATSRDSAHLGAYEQYF.